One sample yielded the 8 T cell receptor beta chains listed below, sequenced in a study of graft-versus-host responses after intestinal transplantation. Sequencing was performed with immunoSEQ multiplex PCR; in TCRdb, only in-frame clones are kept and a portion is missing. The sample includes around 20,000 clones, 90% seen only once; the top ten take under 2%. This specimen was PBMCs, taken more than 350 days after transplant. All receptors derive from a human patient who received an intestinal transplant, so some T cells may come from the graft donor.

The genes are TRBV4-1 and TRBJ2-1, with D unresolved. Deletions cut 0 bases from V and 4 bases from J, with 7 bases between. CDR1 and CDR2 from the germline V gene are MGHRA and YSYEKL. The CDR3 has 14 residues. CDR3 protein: CASSQDSSYNEQFF. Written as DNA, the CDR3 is TGCGCCAGCAGCCAAGATTCCAGTTACAATGAGCAGTTCTTC.

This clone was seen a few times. CDR3 in DNA: TGCGCCAGCAGCTTGGTATCGGGGGACACCGGGGAGCTGTTTTTT. Translating it yields CASSLVSGDTGELFF. The chain has TRBV5-1 and TRBJ2-2, with D possibly matching TRBD2 (6 bases). Germline assignment: CDR1 SGHRS and CDR2 YFSETQ. This CDR3 has 15 amino acids. The V end lost 0 bases, the J end lost 3 bases, and 9 bases lay between the germline ends.

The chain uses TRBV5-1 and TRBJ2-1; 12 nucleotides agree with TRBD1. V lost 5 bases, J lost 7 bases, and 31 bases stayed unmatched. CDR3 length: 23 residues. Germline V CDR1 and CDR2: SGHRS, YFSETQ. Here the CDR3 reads CASRLSGTGGLGEREGQENEQFF. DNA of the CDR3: TGCGCCAGCAGACTTTCCGGGACAGGGGGCCTCGGGGAGCGGGAGGGTCAAGAGAATGAGCAGTTCTTC. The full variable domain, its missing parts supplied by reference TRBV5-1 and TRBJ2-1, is KAGVTQTPRYLIKTRGQQVTLSCSPISGHRSVSWYQQTPGQGLQFLFEYFSETQRNKGNFPGRFSGRQFSNSRSEMNVSTLELGDSALYLCASRLSGTGGLGEREGQENEQFFGPGTRLTVL.

As DNA, the CDR3 is TGTGCCAGCAGTTACTCGGGGGGTATTCAAGAGACCCAGTACTTC. Protein sequence: CASSYSGGIQETQYF. The chain combines TRBV6-5 with TRBJ2-5, with TRBD2 as a possible D gene (6 bases). CDR1 and CDR2 (germline): MNHEY, SVGAGI. V was pared by 0 bases and J by 2 bases, with 10 bases between. The CDR3 is made up of 15 amino acids.

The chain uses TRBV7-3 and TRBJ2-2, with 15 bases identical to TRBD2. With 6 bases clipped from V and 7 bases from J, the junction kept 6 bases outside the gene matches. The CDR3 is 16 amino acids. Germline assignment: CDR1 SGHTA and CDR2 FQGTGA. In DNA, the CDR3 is TGTGCCAGCAGTCGAGGACTAGCGGGAGGGTGCGGGGAGCTGTTTTTT. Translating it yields CASSRGLAGGCGELFF.

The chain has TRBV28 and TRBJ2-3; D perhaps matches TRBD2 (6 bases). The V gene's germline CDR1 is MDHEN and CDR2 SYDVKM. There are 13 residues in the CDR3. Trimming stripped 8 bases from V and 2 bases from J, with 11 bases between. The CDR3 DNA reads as TGTGCCAGCCGGGACTCTTTCACAGATACGCAGTATTTT. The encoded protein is CASRDSFTDTQYF. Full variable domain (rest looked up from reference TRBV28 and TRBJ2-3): DVKVTQSSRYLVKRTGEKVFLECVQDMDHENMFWYRQDPGLGLRLIYFSYDVKMKEKGDIPEGYSVSREKKERFSLILESASTNQTSMYLCASRDSFTDTQYFGPGTRLTVL.

The CDR3 sequence: CASSFADRGTQETQYF. DNA of the CDR3: TGTGCCAGCAGTTTTGCCGACAGGGGTACTCAAGAGACCCAGTACTTC. The J gene is TRBJ2-5, the V gene TRBV28; 8 bases agree with TRBD1. The length of the CDR3 is 16 residues. Germline-derived CDR1 and CDR2 are MDHEN and SYDVKM. V gave up 3 bases and J gave up 2 bases; unmatched junction bases: 8.

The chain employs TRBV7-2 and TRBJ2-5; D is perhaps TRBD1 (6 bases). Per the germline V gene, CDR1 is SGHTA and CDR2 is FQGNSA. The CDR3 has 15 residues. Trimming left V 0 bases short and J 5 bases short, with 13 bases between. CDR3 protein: CASSLARRGWETQYF. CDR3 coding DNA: TGTGCCAGCAGCTTAGCGCGTAGGGGGTGGGAGACCCAGTACTTC.